The T cell receptor beta chain under discussion was sequenced for a study of blood T cell repertoires in COVID-19. Study at large: T cells, B-cell-depleted T cells, or PBMCs provided the cDNA or gDNA that served as material.

Per the authors' pipeline: Reference gene primer amplification in the assay estimated nucleated cell counts. The method was immunoSEQ multiplex PCR; TCRdb's version includes in-frame clones alone and lacks a portion of them. V and J calls and clone size come straight from that table; D and trimming were deduced from the DNA. Here the sample spans about 58,000 clones, 78% being singletons. The germline V gene encodes CDR1 LGHNA and CDR2 YSLEER. The length of the CDR3 is 16 residues. V was shortened by 0 bases and J by 2 bases, with 14 bases between the two germline ends. The V call is TRBV4-3, the J call TRBJ2-7, with D perhaps TRBD2 (5 bases). The sequence came from a human donor in a cohort sampled during active COVID-19. The sequenced sample was peripheral blood. The CDR3 sequence: CASSQEYIPGTYEQYF. The CDR3 region has the DNA TGCGCCAGCAGCCAAGAATATATCCCGGGGACCTACGAGCAGTACTTC.